Below, 20 T cell receptor beta chains from the same sample are listed, as sequenced in a study of PD-1 blockade in classical Hodgkin lymphoma. Profiling relied on immunoSEQ multiplex PCR, and the TCRdb table lists in-frame clones only, not all of them. This table holds tens of thousands of clones, around 70% found once. All patients experienced relapse after autologous stem cell transplantation, and brentuximab vedotin exposure was variable. The specimen was peripheral blood mononuclear cells (PBMCs), collected at baseline. The origin of the receptors is a human donor with classical Hodgkin lymphoma.

V is TRBV27 and J is TRBJ1-3; D not resolved. Germline CDR1 and CDR2: MNHEY and SMNVEV (reference sequence). The CDR3 totals 16 residues. The V gene lost 2 bases and the J gene lost 0 bases, with 11 bases spanning the gap. In DNA form, the CDR3 reads TGTGCCAGCAGTTTAAGCGGATCCCTCTCTGGAAACACCATATATTTT. As protein: CASSLSGSLSGNTIYF.

This chain joins TRBV30 and TRBJ2-1; possible D gene TRBD2, 6 bases. V was clipped by 8 bases and J by 7 bases, with 21 bases between them. This CDR3 is built from 14 residues. Germline assignment: CDR1 GTSNPN and CDR2 SVGIG (reference sequence). CDR3 loop: CAGRDGGPINEQFF. Written as DNA, the CDR3 is TGTGCCGGAAGGGACGGGGGTCCTATAAATGAGCAGTTCTTC.

This clone was detected many times. The chain is built from TRBV28 and TRBJ2-1; TRBD2 might be the D (6 bases). V was trimmed by 3 bases and J by 10 bases, leaving 16 bases between them. The CDR3 spans 14 residues. The germline CDR1 and CDR2 sequences are MDHEN and SYDVKM. Here the CDR3 DNA reads TGTGCCAGCAGTTTGGCCAGTCTCGGGGGAGAGCAGTTCTTC. This encodes CASSLASLGGEQFF.

The rearrangement links TRBV18 to TRBJ2-1; 10 bases map to TRBD2. V trimming: 3 bases; J trimming: 8 bases; junction bases outside the gene matches: 13. Germline assignment: CDR1 KGHSH and CDR2 LQKENI. The CDR3 spans 17 residues. The CDR3 DNA follows: TGTGCCAGCTCACCCTTATCAGGGCTAGCGGGAGCCCATGAGCAGTTCTTC. As protein: CASSPLSGLAGAHEQFF. Complete variable domain (other parts from reference TRBV18 and TRBJ2-1): NAGVMQNPRHLVRRRGQEARLRCSPMKGHSHVYWYRQLPEEGLKFMVYLQKENIIDESGMPKERFSAEFPKEGPSILRIQQVVRGDSAAYFCASSPLSGLAGAHEQFFGPGTRLTVL.

V is TRBV9 and J is TRBJ2-3; TRBD2 matches at 10 bases. Germline V gene sequence: CDR1 SGDLS, CDR2 YYNGEE. The CDR3 has 16 residues. With V trimmed by 4 bases and J by 4 bases, 9 bases remained unmatched. CDR3 sequence: CASSQVLAGAADTQYF. The CDR3 bases are TGTGCCAGCAGCCAGGTCCTAGCGGGGGCAGCAGATACGCAGTATTTT.

The V and J genes are TRBV4-1 and TRBJ2-7; D possibly matches TRBD1 or TRBD2 (5 bases each). The V gene lost 0 bases and the J gene lost 9 bases, with 15 bases spanning the gap. CDR3 length: 14 residues. Germline V gene data show CDR1 as MGHRA and CDR2 as YSYEKL. CDR3 in amino acids: CASSQDVGPFRQYF. The DNA for the CDR3 is TGCGCCAGCAGCCAAGATGTGGGACCGTTTAGGCAGTACTTC.

The chain has TRBV18 and TRBJ1-3; D uncertain. Germline CDR1 KGHSH, CDR2 LQKENI. Trimming removed 0 bases from V and 0 bases from J, with 15 bases in between. The CDR3 has 18 amino acids. CDR3 loop: CASSPPSGFQSSGNTIYF. CDR3 DNA sequence: TGTGCCAGCTCACCACCTTCTGGGTTTCAGAGCTCTGGAAACACCATATATTTT.

CDR3 in amino acids: CASSQTATGTGSSYEQYF. The CDR3 DNA is TGTGCCAGCAGCCAGACCGCGACCGGGACAGGGAGCTCCTACGAGCAGTACTTC. The rearrangement links TRBV4-2 to TRBJ2-7, with 9 bases matching TRBD1. The V segment lost 3 bases and the J segment 0 bases; nucleotides outside the gene matches: 12. The germline gives CDR1 LGHNA, CDR2 YNFKEQ. This CDR3 has 18 residues.

The J gene is TRBJ1-1, the V gene TRBV4-1; no clear D gene. The germline V gene has CDR1 MGHRA and CDR2 YSYEKL. The CDR3 covers 15 residues. V lost 0 bases and J lost 1, with 9 bases in between. CDR3 in amino acids: CASSQEGSSNTEAFF. DNA for the CDR3: TGCGCCAGCAGCCAAGAGGGCAGCTCGAACACTGAAGCTTTCTTT.

The count of this clone is one. The J gene is TRBJ1-5, the V gene TRBV5-6; maybe TRBD1 (5 bases). The germline V gene has CDR1 SGHDT and CDR2 YYEEEE. V gave up 4 bases and J gave up 0 bases, with 11 bases separating them. The CDR3 is 15 amino acids. CDR3 sequence: CASSIRGTSNQPQHF. The CDR3, as DNA: TGTGCCAGCAGCATACGGGGGACTAGCAATCAGCCCCAGCATTTT.

The chain joins TRBV18 to TRBJ2-3; 11 nucleotides agree with TRBD2. The germline CDR1 and CDR2 sequences are KGHSH and LQKENI. The trim removed 2 bases at V and 4 bases at J, leaving 5 bases unmatched. There are 16 residues in the CDR3. CDR3 protein: CASSPFASGRSDTQYF. The CDR3, as DNA: TGTGCCAGCTCACCATTCGCTAGCGGGAGGTCAGATACGCAGTATTTT.

About this clone itself: In the same sample, other DNA sequences code for this CDR3. This chain connects TRBV6-6 to TRBJ2-7; perhaps TRBD1 as D (5 bases). CDR3 length: 13 amino acids. Trimming removed 3 bases at V and 1 base at J, with 7 bases between. Germline values: CDR1 MNHNY, CDR2 SVGAGI (reference sequence). CDR3: CASSYSGSYEQYF. The CDR3 DNA reads as TGTGCCAGCAGTTATTCAGGGTCCTACGAGCAGTACTTC.

This clone was seen a handful of times. The V gene is TRBV28, the J gene TRBJ1-5; 8 positions agree with TRBD1. The CDR3 extends over 12 amino acids. Losses at the gene ends were 8 bases for V and 7 bases for J; bases not matched to a gene: 4. Looked up from germline, CDR1 is MDHEN and CDR2 is SYDVKM. CDR3 DNA: TGTGCCAGCTACAGGGGGACACAGCCCCAGCATTTT. Encoded protein: CASYRGTQPQHF.

This clone appeared a few times. The chain carries TRBV5-1 and TRBJ2-1; D possibly matches TRBD1 or TRBD2 (6 bases each). The CDR3 sequence is 14 residues long. The V gene's germline CDR1 is SGHRS and CDR2 YFSETQ. Trimming stripped 0 bases from V and 9 bases from J, with 13 bases between. The CDR3 loop reads CASSLGLEGGEQFF. The CDR3 nucleotides read TGCGCCAGCAGCTTGGGACTGGAGGGGGGTGAGCAGTTCTTC.

The chain carries TRBV20-1 and TRBJ2-7; D perhaps matches TRBD1 (5 bases). Germline assignment: CDR1 DFQATT and CDR2 SNEGSKA (reference sequence). The V and J ends lost 7 bases and 0 bases respectively, with 7 bases between them. CDR3 length: 11 amino acids. CDR3 DNA: TGCAGTGTCAGGGACTCCTACGAGCAGTACTTC. This gives the protein CSVRDSYEQYF.

The chain has TRBV15 and TRBJ1-3, with D unclear. Trimming took off 0 bases at V and 4 bases at J, with 10 bases between the two ends. This CDR3 has 15 amino acids. Germline V CDR1 and CDR2: LNHNV, YYDKDF (reference sequence). DNA for the CDR3: TGTGCCACCAGCAGAGATAAGGGTGTCGGAAACACCATATATTTT. This translates into CATSRDKGVGNTIYF.

V usage is TRBV9 and J usage is TRBJ1-1; D remains ambiguous. CDR1 is SGDLS and CDR2 is YYNGEE in the germline V gene. Trimming removed 1 base from V and 1 base from J, with 17 bases in between. The CDR3 is 17 amino acids. As DNA, the CDR3 is TGTGCCAGCAGCGTAACGGCCGTTGTCAGACGGAACACTGAAGCTTTCTTT. Protein product: CASSVTAVVRRNTEAFF.

The chain employs TRBV5-1 and TRBJ1-2, with D possibly TRBD1 on 6 matching bases. V was pared by 3 bases and J by 6 bases, with 15 bases between. Germline assignment: CDR1 SGHRS and CDR2 YFSETQ. CDR3 length: 14 amino acids. CDR3 in amino acids: CASSSLLGADGYTF. The CDR3 nucleotides are TGCGCCAGCAGCTCACTCCTGGGGGCTGATGGCTACACCTTC.

The chain has TRBV5-5 and TRBJ1-5; the D is unclear. Germline CDR1 and CDR2: SGHKS and YYEKEE (reference sequence). The CDR3 runs to 14 residues. V was trimmed by 0 bases and J by 2 bases, leaving 6 bases between them. CDR3 in amino acids: CASSLGVGNQPQHF. The CDR3 nucleotides are TGTGCCAGCAGCTTGGGGGTTGGCAATCAGCCCCAGCATTTT.

The chain carries TRBV6-5 and TRBJ1-1, with a tentative D call TRBD1 (5 bases). The CDR3 length is 14 residues. The V and J ends lost 5 bases and 7 bases respectively, with 17 bases between them. Germline lookup yields CDR1 MNHEY and CDR2 SVGAGI. The CDR3 DNA is TGTGCCAGCAGTCCACTCGACAGTAACCTTGAAGCTTTCTTT. Amino acids: CASSPLDSNLEAFF.